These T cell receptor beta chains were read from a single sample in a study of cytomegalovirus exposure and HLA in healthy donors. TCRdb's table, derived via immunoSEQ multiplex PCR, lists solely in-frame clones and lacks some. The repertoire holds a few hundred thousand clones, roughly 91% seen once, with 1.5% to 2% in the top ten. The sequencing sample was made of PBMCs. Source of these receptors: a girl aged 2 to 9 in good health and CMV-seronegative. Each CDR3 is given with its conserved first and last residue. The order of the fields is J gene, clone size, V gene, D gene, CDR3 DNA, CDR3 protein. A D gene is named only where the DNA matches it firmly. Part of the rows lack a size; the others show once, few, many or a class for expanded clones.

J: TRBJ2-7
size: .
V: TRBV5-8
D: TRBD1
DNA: TGTGCCAGCAGCGTCGACAGGGCCGACGAGCAGTACTTC
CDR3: CASSVDRADEQYF

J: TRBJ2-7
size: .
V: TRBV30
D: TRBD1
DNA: TGTGCCTACTTGGGACAGGGGCACTCCTACGAGCAGTACTTC
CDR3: CAYLGQGHSYEQYF

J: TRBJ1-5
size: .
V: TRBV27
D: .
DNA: TGTGCCAGCAGTCCCCGAGACTATAGCAATCAGCCCCAGCATTTT
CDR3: CASSPRDYSNQPQHF

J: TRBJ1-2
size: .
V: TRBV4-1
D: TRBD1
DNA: TGCGCCAGCAGCCCCGGGACAGGGAGTGGCTACACCTTC
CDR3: CASSPGTGSGYTF

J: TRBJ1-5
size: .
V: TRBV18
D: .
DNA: TGTGCCAGCTCCCCCGGGAGGGGGGGGAATCAGCCCCAGCATTTT
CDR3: CASSPGRGGNQPQHF

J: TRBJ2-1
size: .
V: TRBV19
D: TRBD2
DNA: TGTGCCAGTAGTATAGAGGGGGGGGCCTACAATGAGCAGTTCTTC
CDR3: CASSIEGGAYNEQFF

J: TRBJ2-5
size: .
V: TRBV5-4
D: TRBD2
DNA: TGTGCCAGCAGTTTTAAAGGAGCGGGAGTAATGGAGACCCAGTACTTC
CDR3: CASSFKGAGVMETQYF

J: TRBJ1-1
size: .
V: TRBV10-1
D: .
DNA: TGCGCCAGCAGAAGCAGGGTCTCGACAGTGAACACTGAAGCTTTCTTT
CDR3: CASRSRVSTVNTEAFF

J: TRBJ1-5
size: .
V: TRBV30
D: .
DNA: TGTGCCTGGAGCGAGGGAGGTGAACAGCCCCAGCATTTT
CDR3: CAWSEGGEQPQHF

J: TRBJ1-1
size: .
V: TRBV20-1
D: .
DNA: TGCAGTGCTAGTGCGGTAGCTGAAGCTTTCTTT
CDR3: CSASAVAEAFF

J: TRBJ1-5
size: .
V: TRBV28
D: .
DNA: TGTGCCAGCAGATCCCCGCTTGGGGGGTGGAATCAGCCCCAGCATTTT
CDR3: CASRSPLGGWNQPQHF

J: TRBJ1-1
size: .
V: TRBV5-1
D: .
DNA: TGCGCCACCGCACTGATAATGAACACTGAAGCTTTCTTT
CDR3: CATALIMNTEAFF

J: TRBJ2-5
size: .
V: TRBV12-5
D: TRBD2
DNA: TGTGCTAGTGGTTTGTCGAGCGGGAGGGTAGAGACCCAGTACTTC
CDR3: CASGLSSGRVETQYF

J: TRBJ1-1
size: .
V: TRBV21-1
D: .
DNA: TGTGCCAGCAGCAAACTTCCTGAAGCTTTCTTT
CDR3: CASSKLPEAFF

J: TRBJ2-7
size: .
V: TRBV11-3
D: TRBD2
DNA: TGTGCCAGCAGCCACGGAGCGGGAGGTTTCCCCGAGCAGTACTTC
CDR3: CASSHGAGGFPEQYF

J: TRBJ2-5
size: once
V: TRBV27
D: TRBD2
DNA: TGTGCCAGCAGTCCACTAGCGGGGGGCAGGGAGACCCAGTACTTC
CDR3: CASSPLAGGRETQYF

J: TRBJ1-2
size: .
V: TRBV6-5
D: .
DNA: TGTGCCAGCAGTCCCTCCACAGGGCTCTATGGCTACACCTTC
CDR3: CASSPSTGLYGYTF

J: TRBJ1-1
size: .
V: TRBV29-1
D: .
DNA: TGCAGCGTTGATTTGGGCGGGGTGACAAGAATGAACACTGAAGCTTTCTTT
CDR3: CSVDLGGVTRMNTEAFF

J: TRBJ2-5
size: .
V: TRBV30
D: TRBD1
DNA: TGTGCCTGGAGTCCCGGGACAGAGAACCAAGAGACCCAGTACTTC
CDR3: CAWSPGTENQETQYF

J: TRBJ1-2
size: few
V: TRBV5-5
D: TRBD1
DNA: TGTGCCAGCAGCTCAGGACAGGGCGTGGGCGGCTACACCTTC
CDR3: CASSSGQGVGGYTF

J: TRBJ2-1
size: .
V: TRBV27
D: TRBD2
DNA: TGTGCCAGCAGTCCTACGAGACTAGCGGGATATGAGCAGTTCTTC
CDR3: CASSPTRLAGYEQFF

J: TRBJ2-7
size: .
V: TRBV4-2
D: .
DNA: TGTGCCAGCAGCCCAAAGCAGGCGGGCTACGAGCAGTACTTC
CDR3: CASSPKQAGYEQYF

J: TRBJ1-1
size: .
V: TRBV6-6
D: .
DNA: TGTGCCAGCAGTTACTCGGTGGGGCGGGGGGGAACTGAAGCTTTCTTT
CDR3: CASSYSVGRGGTEAFF

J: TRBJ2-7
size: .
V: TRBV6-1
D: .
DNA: TGTGCCAGCAGTGACACCTACGAGCAGTACTTC
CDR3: CASSDTYEQYF

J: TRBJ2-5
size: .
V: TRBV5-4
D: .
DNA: TGTGCCAGCAGCTTTTGGGCGCGAGAGACCCAGTACTTC
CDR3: CASSFWARETQYF

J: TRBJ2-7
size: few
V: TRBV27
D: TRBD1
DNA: TGTGCCAGCAGTTTGACCGGACAGGGTCAGTCCTACGAGCAGTACTTC
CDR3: CASSLTGQGQSYEQYF

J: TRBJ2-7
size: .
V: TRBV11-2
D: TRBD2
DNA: TGTGCCAGCAGCTTAGAGCTAGCGGGGGGCTACGAGCAGTACTTC
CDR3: CASSLELAGGYEQYF

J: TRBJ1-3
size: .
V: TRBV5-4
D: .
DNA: TGTGCCAGCAGCTTGGAGGGGACTACTGGAAACACCATATATTTT
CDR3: CASSLEGTTGNTIYF

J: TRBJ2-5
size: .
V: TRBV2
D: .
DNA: TGTGCCAGCAGTGAAAAAAAAAGGCAGGGCGGTGAGACCCAGTACTTC
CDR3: CASSEKKRQGGETQYF

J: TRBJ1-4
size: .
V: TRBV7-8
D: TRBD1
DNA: TGTGCCAGCAGCTTAGGACAGGGAGGTGAAAAACTGTTTTTT
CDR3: CASSLGQGGEKLFF

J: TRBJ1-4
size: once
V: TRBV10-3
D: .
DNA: TGTGCCATCAGTGAGTCGTCGGCGGCAACAACTAATGAAAAACTGTTTTTT
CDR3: CAISESSAATTNEKLFF

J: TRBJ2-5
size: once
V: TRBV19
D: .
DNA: TGTGCCAGTAGTTTGGAGGAGACCCAGTACTTC
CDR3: CASSLEETQYF